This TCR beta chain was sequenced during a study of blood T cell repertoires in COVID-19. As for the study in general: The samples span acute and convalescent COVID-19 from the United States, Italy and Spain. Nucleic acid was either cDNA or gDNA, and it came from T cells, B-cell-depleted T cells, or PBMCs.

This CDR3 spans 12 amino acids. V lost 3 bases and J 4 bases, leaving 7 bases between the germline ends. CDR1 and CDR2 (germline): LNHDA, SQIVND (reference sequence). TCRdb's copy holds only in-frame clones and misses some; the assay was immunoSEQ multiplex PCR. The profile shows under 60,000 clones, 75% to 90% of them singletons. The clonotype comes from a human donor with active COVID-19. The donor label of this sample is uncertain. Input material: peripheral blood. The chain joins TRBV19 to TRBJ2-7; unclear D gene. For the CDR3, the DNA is TGTGCCAGTAGTATTCCCGGGTACGAGCAGTACTTC. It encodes CASSIPGYEQYF.